These 3 T cell receptor beta chains originate from one sample sequenced in a study of T cell clones after liver transplantation. Assay used: immunoSEQ multiplex PCR; TCRdb lists only in-frame clones, some missing. The table has 70,000 to 85,000 clones, about four fifths seen once. Sequenced material: CD4+ T cells from blood, taken before liver transplant. The receptors were gathered from a human donor who received a liver transplant.

CDR3: CAWSLGLSNEQFF. In DNA, the CDR3 is TGTGCCTGGAGCCTCGGACTTTCAAATGAGCAGTTCTTC. The chain has TRBV30 and TRBJ2-1; perhaps TRBD2 as D (5 bases). There are 13 residues in the CDR3. Between the trimmed V and J ends, which lost 3 bases and 7 bases, there was a span of 13 bases. Germline values: CDR1 GTSNPN, CDR2 SVGIG (reference sequence).

The V and J genes are TRBV2 and TRBJ2-7, with 15 bases matching TRBD2. This CDR3 is built from 19 residues. The V segment lost 3 bases and the J segment 7 bases; nucleotides outside the gene matches: 16. Germline V lookup: CDR1 SNHLY, CDR2 FYNNEI. CDR3 sequence: CASSELLPRTSGRAWEQYF. CDR3 nucleotides: TGTGCCAGCAGTGAGCTTCTCCCCCGGACTAGCGGGAGGGCGTGGGAGCAGTACTTC.

In this sample, this clone turned up a few times. The sample holds other DNA sequences that translate to the same CDR3. This chain joins TRBV14 and TRBJ1-1; D gene uncertain. V was trimmed by 1 base and J by 0 bases, leaving 6 bases between them. The CDR3 sequence is 14 residues long. Per the germline V gene, CDR1 is SGHDN and CDR2 is FVKESK. The CDR3 here is CASSQAGMNTEAFF. CDR3 sequence (DNA): TGTGCCAGCAGCCAAGCGGGCATGAACACTGAAGCTTTCTTT.